These 3 T cell receptor beta chains came from one sample sequenced in a study of blood T cell repertoires in COVID-19. Only in-frame clones appear in the TCRdb table, and some are missing; sequencing was by immunoSEQ multiplex PCR. The data hold some 250,000 clones, with about 86% observed a single time. The sample taken for sequencing was peripheral blood. The source is a man aged 25 to 40 with active or convalescent COVID-19.

The chain uses TRBV5-1 and TRBJ2-3; TRBD2 agrees at 8 bases. Germline CDR1 and CDR2: SGHRS and YFSETQ. This CDR3 is built from 16 residues. After removal of 0 bases from V and 2 bases from J, the junction contained 5 bases not matched to a gene. The CDR3 coding sequence is TGCGCCAGCAGCTTGGGGATCGGGGGGGCCACAGATACGCAGTATTTT. Protein product: CASSLGIGGATDTQYF.

The rearrangement uses TRBV3-1 (or the pseudogene TRBV3-2) and TRBJ2-7; D is unresolved. The CDR3 sequence is 15 residues long. Germline V gene sequence: CDR1 LGHDT, CDR2 YNNKEL (reference sequence). Trimming took off 1 base at V and 5 bases at J, with 15 bases between the two ends. CDR3 sequence: CASSQAFRFPHEQYF. CDR3 coding DNA: TGTGCCAGCAGCCAAGCCTTCAGGTTTCCCCACGAGCAGTACTTC.

The rearrangement links TRBV7-6 to TRBJ2-1; 11 bases match TRBD1. There are 16 residues in the CDR3. The V segment lost 5 bases and the J segment 8 bases; nucleotides outside the gene matches: 11. CDR1 and CDR2 from the germline V gene are SGHVS and FNYEAQ. CDR3: CASSTPRGTGGHEQFF. CDR3 sequence (DNA): TGTGCCAGCAGCACACCCCGGGGGACAGGGGGTCATGAGCAGTTCTTC. The full variable domain, rest sourced from reference TRBV7-6 and TRBJ2-1, is GAGVSQSPRYKVTKRGQDVALRCDPISGHVSLYWYRQALGQGPEFLTYFNYEAQQDKSGLPNDRFSAERPEGSISTLTIQRTEQRDSAMYRCASSTPRGTGGHEQFFGPGTRLTVL.